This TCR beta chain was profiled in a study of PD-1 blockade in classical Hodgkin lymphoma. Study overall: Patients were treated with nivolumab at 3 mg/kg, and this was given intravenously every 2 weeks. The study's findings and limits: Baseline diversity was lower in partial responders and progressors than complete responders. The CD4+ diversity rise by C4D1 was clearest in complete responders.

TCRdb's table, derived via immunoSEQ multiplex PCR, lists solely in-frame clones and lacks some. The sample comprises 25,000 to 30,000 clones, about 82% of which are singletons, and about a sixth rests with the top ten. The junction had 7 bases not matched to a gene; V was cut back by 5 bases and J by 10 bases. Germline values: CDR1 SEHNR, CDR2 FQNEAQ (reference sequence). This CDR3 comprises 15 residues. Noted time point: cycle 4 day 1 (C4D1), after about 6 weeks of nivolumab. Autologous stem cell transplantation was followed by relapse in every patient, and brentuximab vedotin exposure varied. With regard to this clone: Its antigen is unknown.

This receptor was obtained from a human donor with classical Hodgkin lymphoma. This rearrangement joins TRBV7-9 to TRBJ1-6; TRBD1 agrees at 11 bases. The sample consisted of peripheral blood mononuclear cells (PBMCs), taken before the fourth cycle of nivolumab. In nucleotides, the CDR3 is TGTGCCAGCAGCGAATGGACAGGGGGCGGGTCACCCCTCCACTTT. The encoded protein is CASSEWTGGGSPLHF.